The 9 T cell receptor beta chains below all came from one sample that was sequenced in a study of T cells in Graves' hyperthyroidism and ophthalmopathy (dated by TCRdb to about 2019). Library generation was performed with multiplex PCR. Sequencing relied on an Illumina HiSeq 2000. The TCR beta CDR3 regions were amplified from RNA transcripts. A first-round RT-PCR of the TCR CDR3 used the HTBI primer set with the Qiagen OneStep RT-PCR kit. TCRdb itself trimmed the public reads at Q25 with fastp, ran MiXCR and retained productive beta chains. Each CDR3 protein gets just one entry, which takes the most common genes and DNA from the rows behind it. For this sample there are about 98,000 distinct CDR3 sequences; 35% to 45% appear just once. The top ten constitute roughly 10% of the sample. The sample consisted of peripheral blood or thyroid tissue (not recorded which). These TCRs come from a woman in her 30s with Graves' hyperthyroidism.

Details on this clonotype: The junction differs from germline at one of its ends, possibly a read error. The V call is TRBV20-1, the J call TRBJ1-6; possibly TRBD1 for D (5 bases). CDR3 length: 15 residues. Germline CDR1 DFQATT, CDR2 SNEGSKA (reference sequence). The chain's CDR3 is CSTRDLGVSNSPLHF. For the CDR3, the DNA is TGCAGTACTAGAGATCTAGGGGTCAGCAATTCACCCCTCCACTTT.

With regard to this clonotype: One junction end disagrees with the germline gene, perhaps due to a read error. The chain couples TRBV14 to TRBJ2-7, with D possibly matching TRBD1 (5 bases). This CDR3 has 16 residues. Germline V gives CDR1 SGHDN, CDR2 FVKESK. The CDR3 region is CATSQREDTAIRPLHF. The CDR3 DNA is TGTGCCACCAGCCAGAGAGAGGACACGGCGATTCGGCCCCTCCACTTC.

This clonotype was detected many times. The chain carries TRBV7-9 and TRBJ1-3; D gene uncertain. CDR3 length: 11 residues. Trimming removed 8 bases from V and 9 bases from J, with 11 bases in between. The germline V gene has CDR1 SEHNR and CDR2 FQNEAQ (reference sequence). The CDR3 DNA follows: TGTGCCAGCGGATTATCCGGCACCATATATTTT. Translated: CASGLSGTIYF.

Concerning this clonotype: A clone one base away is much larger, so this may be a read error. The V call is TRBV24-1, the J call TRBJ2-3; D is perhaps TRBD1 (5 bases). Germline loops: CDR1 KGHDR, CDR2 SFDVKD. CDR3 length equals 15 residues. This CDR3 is CATGDPRAFWVTQYF. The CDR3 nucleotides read TGTGCCACCGGTGATCCCAGGGCCTTTTGGGTTACGCAGTATTTT.

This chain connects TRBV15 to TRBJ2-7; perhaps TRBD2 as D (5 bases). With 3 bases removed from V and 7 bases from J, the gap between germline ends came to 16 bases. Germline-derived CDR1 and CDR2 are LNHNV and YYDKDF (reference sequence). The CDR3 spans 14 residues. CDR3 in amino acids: CATSSLAPQSEQYF. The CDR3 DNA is TGTGCCACCAGCAGCTTAGCGCCCCAGTCTGAGCAGTACTTC.

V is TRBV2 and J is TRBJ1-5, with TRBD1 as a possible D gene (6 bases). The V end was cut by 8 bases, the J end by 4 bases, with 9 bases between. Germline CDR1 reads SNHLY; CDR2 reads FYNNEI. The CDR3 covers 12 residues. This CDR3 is CASVQGNQPQHF. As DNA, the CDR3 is TGTGCCAGCGTGCAGGGGAATCAGCCCCAGCATTTT.

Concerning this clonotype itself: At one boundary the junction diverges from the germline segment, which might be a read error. The CDR3 protein is CAIVALGRDTEASF. The CDR3 nucleotides read TGTGCCATCGTGGCTCTAGGGCGAGACACTGAAGCTTCCTTT. V is TRBV6-1 and J is TRBJ1-1; D gene unclear. This CDR3 contains 14 residues. Germline V gene sequence: CDR1 MNHNS, CDR2 SASEGT.

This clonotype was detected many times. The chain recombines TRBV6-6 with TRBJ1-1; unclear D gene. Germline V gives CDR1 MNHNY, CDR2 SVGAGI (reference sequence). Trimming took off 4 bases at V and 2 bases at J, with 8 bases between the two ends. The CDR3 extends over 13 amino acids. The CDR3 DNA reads TGTGCCAGCAGTTCAGAGTTTAACACTGAAGCTTTCTTT. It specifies CASSSEFNTEAFF.

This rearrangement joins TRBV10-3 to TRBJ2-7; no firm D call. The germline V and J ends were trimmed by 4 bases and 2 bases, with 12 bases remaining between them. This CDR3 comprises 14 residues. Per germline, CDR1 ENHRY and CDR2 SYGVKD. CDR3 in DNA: TGTGCCATCAGTGCCCCGGGTCTCACCTACGAGCAGTACTTC. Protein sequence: CAISAPGLTYEQYF.